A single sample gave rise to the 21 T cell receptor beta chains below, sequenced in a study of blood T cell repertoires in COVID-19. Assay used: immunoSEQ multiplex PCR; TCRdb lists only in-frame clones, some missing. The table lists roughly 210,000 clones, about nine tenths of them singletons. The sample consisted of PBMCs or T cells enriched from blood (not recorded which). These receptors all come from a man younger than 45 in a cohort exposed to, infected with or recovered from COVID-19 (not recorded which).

The CDR3 DNA reads TGTGCCAGTAGTCCTCACCCCGGACAGGGCACTGAAGCTTTCTTT. It specifies CASSPHPGQGTEAFF. The V and J genes are TRBV19 and TRBJ1-1, with 8 bases lining up with TRBD1. There are 15 residues in the CDR3. Looked up from germline, CDR1 is LNHDA and CDR2 is SQIVND (reference sequence). Trimming at V came to 5 bases and at J to 4 bases, leaving 9 bases not matched to a gene.

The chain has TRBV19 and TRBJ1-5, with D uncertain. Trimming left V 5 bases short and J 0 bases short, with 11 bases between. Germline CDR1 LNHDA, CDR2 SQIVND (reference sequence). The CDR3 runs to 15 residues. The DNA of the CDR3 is TGTGCCAGTAGTTCCCCGGTCCTTAGCAATCAGCCCCAGCATTTT. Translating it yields CASSSPVLSNQPQHF.

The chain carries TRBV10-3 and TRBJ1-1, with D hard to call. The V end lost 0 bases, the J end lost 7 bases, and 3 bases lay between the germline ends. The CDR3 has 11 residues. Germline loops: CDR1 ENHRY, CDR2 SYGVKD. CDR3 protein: CAISESSEAFF. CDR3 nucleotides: TGTGCCATCAGTGAGTCTAGTGAAGCTTTCTTT.

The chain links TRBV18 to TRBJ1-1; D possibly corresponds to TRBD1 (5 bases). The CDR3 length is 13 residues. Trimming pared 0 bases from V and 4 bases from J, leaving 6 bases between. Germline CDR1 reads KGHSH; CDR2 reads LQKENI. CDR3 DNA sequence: TGTGCCAGCTCACCACCGGGGGGCACTGAAGCTTTCTTT. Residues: CASSPPGGTEAFF.

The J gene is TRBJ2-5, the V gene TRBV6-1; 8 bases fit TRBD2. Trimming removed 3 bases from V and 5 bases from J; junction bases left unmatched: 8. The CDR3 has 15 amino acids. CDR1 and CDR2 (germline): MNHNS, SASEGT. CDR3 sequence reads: CASSEFAGGGETQYF. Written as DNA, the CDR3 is TGTGCCAGCAGTGAGTTTGCGGGAGGTGGGGAGACCCAGTACTTC.

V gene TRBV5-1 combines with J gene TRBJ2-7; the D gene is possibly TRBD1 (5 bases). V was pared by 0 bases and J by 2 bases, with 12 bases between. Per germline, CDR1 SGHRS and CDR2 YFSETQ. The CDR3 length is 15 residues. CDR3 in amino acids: CASSLVPGPTYEQYF. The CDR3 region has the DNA TGCGCCAGCAGCTTGGTTCCAGGGCCTACCTACGAGCAGTACTTC.

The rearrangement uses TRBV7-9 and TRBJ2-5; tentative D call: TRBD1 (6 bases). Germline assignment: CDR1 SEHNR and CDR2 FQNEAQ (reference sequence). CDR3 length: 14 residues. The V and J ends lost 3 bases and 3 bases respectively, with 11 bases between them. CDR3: CASSFAQGKETQYF. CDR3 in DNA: TGTGCCAGCAGCTTTGCCCAGGGGAAAGAGACCCAGTACTTC.

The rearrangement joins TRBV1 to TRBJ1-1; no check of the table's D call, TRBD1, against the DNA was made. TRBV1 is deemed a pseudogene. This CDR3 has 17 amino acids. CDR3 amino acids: CTSSHPTPGHGNTEAFF. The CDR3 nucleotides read TGCACCAGCAGCCACCCCACTCCGGGACACGGGAACACTGAAGCTTTCTTT.

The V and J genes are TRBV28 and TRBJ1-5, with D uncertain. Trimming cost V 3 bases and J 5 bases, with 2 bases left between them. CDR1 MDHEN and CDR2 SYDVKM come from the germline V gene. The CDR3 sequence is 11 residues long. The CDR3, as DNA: TGTGCCAGCAGTTTCGATCAGCCCCAGCATTTT. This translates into CASSFDQPQHF.

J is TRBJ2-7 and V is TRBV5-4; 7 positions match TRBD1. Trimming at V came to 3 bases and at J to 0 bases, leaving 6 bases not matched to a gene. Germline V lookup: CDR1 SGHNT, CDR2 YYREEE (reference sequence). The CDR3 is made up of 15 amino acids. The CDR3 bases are TGTGCCAGCAGCTCGGACAGGAAAAGCTCCTACGAGCAGTACTTC. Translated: CASSSDRKSSYEQYF.

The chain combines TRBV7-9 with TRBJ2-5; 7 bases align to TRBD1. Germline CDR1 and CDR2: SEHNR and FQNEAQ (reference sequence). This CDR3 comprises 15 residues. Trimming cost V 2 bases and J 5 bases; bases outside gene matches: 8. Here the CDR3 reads CASSLFSRGYETQYF. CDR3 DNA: TGTGCCAGCAGCTTATTTTCCAGGGGGTACGAGACCCAGTACTTC.

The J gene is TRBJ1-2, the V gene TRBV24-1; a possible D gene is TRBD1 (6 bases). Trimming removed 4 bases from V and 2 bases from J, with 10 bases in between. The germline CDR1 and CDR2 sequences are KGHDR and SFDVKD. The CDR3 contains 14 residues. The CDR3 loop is CATSERQVNYGYTF. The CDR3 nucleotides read TGTGCCACCAGTGAGCGACAGGTGAACTATGGCTACACCTTC.

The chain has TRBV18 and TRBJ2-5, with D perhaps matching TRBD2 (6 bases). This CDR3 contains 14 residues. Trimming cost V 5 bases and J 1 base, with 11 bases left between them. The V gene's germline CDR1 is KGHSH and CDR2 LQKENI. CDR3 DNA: TGTGCCAGCTCATACGGAGGGGCCCAAGAGACCCAGTACTTC. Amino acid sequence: CASSYGGAQETQYF.

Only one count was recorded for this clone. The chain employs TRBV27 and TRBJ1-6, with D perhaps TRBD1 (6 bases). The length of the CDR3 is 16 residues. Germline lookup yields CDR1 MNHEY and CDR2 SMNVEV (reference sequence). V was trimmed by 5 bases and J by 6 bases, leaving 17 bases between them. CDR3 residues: CASSVGGGGLNSPLHF. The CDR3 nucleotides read TGTGCCAGCAGTGTTGGAGGGGGGGGCCTTAATTCACCCCTCCACTTT.

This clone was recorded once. CDR3: CASSLESGVGTEAFF. The DNA of the CDR3 is TGCGCCAGCAGCTTGGAATCGGGGGTCGGCACTGAAGCTTTCTTT. The chain recombines TRBV5-1 with TRBJ1-1; perhaps TRBD1 as D (5 bases). CDR1 and CDR2 (germline): SGHRS, YFSETQ. The CDR3 extends over 15 amino acids. The ends were cut back, 0 bases at V and 4 bases at J, with 13 bases in the middle.

CDR3 bases: TGTGCCAGTAGTATACGCGGACTAGCGGCCGAGGATACGCAGTATTTT. It is translated as CASSIRGLAAEDTQYF. J is TRBJ2-3 and V is TRBV19; 10 nucleotides match TRBD2. Germline values: CDR1 LNHDA, CDR2 SQIVND (reference sequence). This CDR3 is 16 amino acids long. With 2 bases clipped from V and 6 bases from J, the junction kept 8 bases outside the gene matches. The entire variable domain, with the rest obtained from reference TRBV19 and TRBJ2-3, is as follows: DGGITQSPKYLFRKEGQNVTLSCEQNLNHDAMYWYRQDPGQGLRLIYYSQIVNDFQKGDIAEGYSVSREKKESFPLTVTSAQKNPTAFYLCASSIRGLAAEDTQYFGPGTRLTVL.

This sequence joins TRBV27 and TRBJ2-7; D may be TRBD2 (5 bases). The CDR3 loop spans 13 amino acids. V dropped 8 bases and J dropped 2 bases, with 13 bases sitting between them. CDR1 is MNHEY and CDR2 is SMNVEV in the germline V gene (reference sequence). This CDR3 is CASGRPGTYEQYF. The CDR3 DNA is TGTGCCAGCGGGCGCCCGGGGACCTACGAGCAGTACTTC.

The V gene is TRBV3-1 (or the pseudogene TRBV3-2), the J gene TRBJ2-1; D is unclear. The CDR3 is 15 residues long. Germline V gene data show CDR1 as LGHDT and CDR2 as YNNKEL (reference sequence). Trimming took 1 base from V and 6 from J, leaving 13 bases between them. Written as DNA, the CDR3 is TGTGCCAGCAGCCAAGGGGTTGGGCCGCTCAATGAGCAGTTCTTC. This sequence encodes CASSQGVGPLNEQFF.

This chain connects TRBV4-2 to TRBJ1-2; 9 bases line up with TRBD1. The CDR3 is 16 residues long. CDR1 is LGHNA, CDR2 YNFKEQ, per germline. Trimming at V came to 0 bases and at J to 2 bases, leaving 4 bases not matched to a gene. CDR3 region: CASSQDRDRENYGYTF. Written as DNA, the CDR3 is TGTGCCAGCAGCCAAGACAGGGACAGGGAGAACTATGGCTACACCTTC.

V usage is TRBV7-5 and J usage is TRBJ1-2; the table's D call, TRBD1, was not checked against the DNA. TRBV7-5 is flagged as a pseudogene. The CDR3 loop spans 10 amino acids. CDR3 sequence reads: CARSPTVGTF. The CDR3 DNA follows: TGTGCCAGAAGCCCGACAGTAGGCACCTTC.

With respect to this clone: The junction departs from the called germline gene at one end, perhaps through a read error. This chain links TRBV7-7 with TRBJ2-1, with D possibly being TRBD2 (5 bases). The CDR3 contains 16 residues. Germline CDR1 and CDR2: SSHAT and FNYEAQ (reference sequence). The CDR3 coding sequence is TGTGCTAGCAGCTTAAGCAGTAGCGACTCCTACAATGAGCAGTTCTTC. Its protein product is CASSLSSSDSYNEQFF.